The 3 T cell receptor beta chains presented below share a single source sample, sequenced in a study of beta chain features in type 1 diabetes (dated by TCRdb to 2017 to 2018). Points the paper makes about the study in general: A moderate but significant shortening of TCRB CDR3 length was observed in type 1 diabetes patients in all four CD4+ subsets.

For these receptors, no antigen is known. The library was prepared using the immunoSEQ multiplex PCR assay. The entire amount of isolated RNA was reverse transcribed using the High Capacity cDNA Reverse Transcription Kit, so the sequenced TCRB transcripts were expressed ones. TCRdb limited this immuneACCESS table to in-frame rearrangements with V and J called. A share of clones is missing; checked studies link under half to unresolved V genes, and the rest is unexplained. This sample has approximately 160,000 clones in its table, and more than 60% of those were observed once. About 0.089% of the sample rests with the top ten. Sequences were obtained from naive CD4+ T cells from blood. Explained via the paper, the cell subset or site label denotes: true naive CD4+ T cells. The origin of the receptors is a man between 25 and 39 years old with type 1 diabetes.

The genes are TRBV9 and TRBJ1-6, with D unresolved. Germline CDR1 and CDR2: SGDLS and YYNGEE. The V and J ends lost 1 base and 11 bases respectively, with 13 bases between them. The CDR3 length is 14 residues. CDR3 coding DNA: TGTGCCAGCAGCGTAAATTTGGTACCGGCACCCCTCCACTTT. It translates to CASSVNLVPAPLHF.

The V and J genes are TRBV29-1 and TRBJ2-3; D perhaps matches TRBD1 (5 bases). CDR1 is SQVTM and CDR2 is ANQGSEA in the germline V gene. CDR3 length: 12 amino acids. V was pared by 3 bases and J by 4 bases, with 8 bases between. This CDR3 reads CSVEGPSDTQYF. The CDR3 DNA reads TGCAGCGTTGAGGGGCCCTCAGATACGCAGTATTTT.

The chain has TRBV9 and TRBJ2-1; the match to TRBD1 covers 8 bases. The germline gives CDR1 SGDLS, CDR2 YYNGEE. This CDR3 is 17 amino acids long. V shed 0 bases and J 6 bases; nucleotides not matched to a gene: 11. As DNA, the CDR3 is TGTGCCAGCAGCGTAGTGGCAGGGGGCCTTACCCCCAATGAGCAGTTCTTC. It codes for CASSVVAGGLTPNEQFF.